This T cell receptor beta chain derives from a study of T cell responses to AZD1222 COVID-19 vaccine. Study results and caveats: Vaccine-related CD4 TCRs covered spike, predominating at 160-218 and 743-854. Spike-specific TCR breadth and depth were elevated following two AZD1222 doses. Donors, mostly white British, included more females; clonal diversity was possibly underestimated. Within unmutated variant regions lay the reported targets of nearly half of spike-specific TCRs.

Notes on this clone: Its target is not known.

Trimming took 5 bases from V and 2 from J; bases not matched to a gene: 12. CDR3 size: 18 residues. Germline V lookup: CDR1 MDHEN, CDR2 SYDVKM. This table comes from immunoSEQ multiplex PCR, and its TCRdb copy is limited to in-frame clones, with some not included. The sample holds 100,000 to 150,000 clones, 90% seen once. This chain uses TRBV28 with TRBJ2-3, with 11 bases aligning to TRBD2. This specimen consisted of peripheral blood, obtained on day 0 of MenACWY control vaccination. This TCR came from an adult in good health. The CDR3 loop reads CASSIIPLAGGPTDTQYF. CDR3 bases: TGTGCCAGCAGTATTATTCCCTTAGCGGGAGGGCCCACAGATACGCAGTATTTT.